This TCR beta chain came from a study of OX40 agonist ivuxolimab in advanced cancers. Trimming cost V 5 bases and J 0 bases; bases outside gene matches: 6. Germline CDR1 is MDHEN and CDR2 is SYDVKM. The CDR3 has 16 residues. TCRdb's table, derived via immunoSEQ multiplex PCR, lists solely in-frame clones and lacks some. The profile shows 45,000 to 70,000 clones, more than 70% of them singletons. V usage is TRBV28 and J usage is TRBJ2-3; 9 positions match TRBD2. Here the sequenced sample was CD4+ or CD8+ T cells sorted from blood, taken in a trial of the OX40 agonist ivuxolimab. This clonotype was obtained from an adult with an advanced solid tumor such as melanoma, head and neck, liver or kidney cancer. The chain's CDR3 is CASSPQRGASTDTQYF. The CDR3 nucleotides read TGTGCCAGCAGTCCCCAGCGGGGGGCGAGCACAGATACGCAGTATTTT. The full variable domain, with the rest looked up from reference TRBV28 and TRBJ2-3, is DVKVTQSSRYLVKRTGEKVFLECVQDMDHENMFWYRQDPGLGLRLIYFSYDVKMKEKGDIPEGYSVSREKKERFSLILESASTNQTSMYLCASSPQRGASTDTQYFGPGTRLTVL.